Sequencing of this T cell receptor beta chain was carried out in a study of T cells in Graves' hyperthyroidism and ophthalmopathy. This CDR3 has 16 amino acids. The V segment lost 2 bases and the J segment 5 bases; nucleotides outside the gene matches: 9. CDR1 MGHDK and CDR2 SYGVNS come from the germline V gene. Study results and caveats: In blood, most of the thyroid clonotypes expanded above 0.001 were also present. A 13 V-J signature model discriminated ophthalmopathy versus stable hyperthyroidism.

Notes on this clonotype: Its antigen is currently unknown.

RNA transcripts yielded amplified TCR beta CDR3 regions. The HTBI primer set was used in a first-round RT-PCR of the TCR CDR3. TCRdb called the multiplex PCR reads again in MiXCR, with one record for every CDR3 protein. The table includes 490,000 or so distinct CDR3 sequences, 46% detected once. Uncontrolled infection, other autoimmune disease, pregnancy or lactation excluded patients. For the diagnoses, clinical symptoms, serum thyroxine and TRAb, thyroid ultrasound and orbital computed tomography were used. The chain employs TRBV25-1 and TRBJ2-5, with 9 bases identical to TRBD2. The source material was peripheral blood or thyroid tissue (not recorded which). The TCR sequence derives from an adult woman with Graves' disease, either hyperthyroidism or ophthalmopathy (not recorded which). The CDR3 nucleotides are TGTGCCAGCAGTGAAAGGGCTAGCGGGGAGTCGGAGACCCAGTACTTC. Translated, it gives CASSERASGESETQYF.